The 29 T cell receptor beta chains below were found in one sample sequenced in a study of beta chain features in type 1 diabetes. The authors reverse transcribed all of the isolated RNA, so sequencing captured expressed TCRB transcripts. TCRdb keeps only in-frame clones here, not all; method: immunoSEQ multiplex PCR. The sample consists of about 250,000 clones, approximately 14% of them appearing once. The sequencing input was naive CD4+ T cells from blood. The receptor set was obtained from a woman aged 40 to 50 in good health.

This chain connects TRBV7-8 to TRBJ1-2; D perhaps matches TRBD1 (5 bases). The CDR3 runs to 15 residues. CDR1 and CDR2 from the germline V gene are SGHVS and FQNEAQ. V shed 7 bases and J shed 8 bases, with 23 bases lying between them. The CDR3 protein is CASNSLIQAGKGYTF. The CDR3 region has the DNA TGTGCCAGCAACTCATTAATACAGGCGGGGAAGGGCTACACCTTC.

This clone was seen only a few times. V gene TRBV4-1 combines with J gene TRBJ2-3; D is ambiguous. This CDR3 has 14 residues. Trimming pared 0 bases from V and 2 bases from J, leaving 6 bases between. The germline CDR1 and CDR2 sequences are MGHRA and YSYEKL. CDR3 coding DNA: TGCGCCAGCAGCCAAGATCTTGTCACAGATACGCAGTATTTT. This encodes CASSQDLVTDTQYF.

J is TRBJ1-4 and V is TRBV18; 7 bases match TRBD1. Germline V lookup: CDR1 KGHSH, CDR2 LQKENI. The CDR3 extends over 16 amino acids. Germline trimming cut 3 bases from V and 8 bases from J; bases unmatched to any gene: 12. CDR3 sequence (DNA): TGTGCCAGCTCACCCAGATTGGGACAGCCGGGCGAAAAACTGTTTTTT. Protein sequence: CASSPRLGQPGEKLFF.

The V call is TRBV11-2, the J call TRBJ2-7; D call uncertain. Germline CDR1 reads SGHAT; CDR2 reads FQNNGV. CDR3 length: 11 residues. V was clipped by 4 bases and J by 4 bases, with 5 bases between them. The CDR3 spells CASSSGYEQYF. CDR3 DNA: TGTGCCAGCAGCTCCGGGTACGAGCAGTACTTC.

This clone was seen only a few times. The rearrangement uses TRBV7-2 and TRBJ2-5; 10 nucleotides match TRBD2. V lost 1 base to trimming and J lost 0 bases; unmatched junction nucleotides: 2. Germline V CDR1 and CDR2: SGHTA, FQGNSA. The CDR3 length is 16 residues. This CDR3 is CASSLELAGHQETQYF. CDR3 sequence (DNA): TGTGCCAGCAGCTTAGAACTAGCGGGGCACCAAGAGACCCAGTACTTC.

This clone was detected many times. The CDR3 sequence is CASSQWRVPTEAFF. CDR3 in DNA: TGCGCCAGCAGTCAATGGAGAGTACCCACTGAAGCTTTCTTT. The chain carries TRBV23-1 and TRBJ1-1; D is unclear. TRBV23-1 is marked as an open reading frame, function uncertain. The CDR3 length is 14 residues. The V end lost 1 base, the J end lost 4 bases, and 10 bases lay between the germline ends.

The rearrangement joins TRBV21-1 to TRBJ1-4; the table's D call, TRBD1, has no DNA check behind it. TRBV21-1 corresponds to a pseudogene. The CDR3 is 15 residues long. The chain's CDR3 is CASRTGDSTNEKLFF. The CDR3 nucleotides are TGTGCCAGCAGGACAGGGGATTCAACTAATGAAAAACTGTTTTTT.

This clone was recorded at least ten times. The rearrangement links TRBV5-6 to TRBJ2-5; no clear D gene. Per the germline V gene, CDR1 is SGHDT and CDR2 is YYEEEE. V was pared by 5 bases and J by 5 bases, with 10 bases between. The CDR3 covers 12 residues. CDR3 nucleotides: TGTGCCAGCAGTGCTACGCGGGAGACCCAGTACTTC. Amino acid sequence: CASSATRETQYF.

CDR3: CASSLGRTSGGGETQYF. CDR3 in DNA: TGTGCCAGCAGCTTAGGTCGCACTAGCGGGGGGGGAGAGACCCAGTACTTC. V and J are TRBV7-2 and TRBJ2-5; 13 bases line up with TRBD2. The length of the CDR3 is 17 residues. Germline CDR1 SGHTA, CDR2 FQGNSA. The ends lost 1 base at V and 4 bases at J; junction bases unmatched: 6.

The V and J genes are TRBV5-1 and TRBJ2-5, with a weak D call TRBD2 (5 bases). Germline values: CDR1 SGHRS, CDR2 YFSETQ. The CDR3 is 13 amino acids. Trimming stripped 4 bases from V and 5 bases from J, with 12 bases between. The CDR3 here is CASSPGLAETQYF. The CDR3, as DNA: TGCGCCAGCAGCCCCGGACTTGCGGAGACCCAGTACTTC.

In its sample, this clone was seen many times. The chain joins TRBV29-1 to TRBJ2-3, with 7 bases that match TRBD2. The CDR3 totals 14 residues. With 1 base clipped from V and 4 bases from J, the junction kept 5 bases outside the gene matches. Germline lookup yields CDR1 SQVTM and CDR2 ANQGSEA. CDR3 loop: CSVEGGRGADTQYF. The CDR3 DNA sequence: TGCAGCGTTGAAGGAGGCCGGGGGGCAGATACGCAGTATTTT.

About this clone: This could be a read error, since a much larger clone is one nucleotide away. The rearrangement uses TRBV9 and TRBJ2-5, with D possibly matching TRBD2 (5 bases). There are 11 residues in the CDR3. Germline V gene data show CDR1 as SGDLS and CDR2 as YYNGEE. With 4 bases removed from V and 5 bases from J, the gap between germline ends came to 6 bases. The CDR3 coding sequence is TGTGCCAGCAGCCCGGGGGAGACCCAGTACTTC. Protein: CASSPGETQYF.

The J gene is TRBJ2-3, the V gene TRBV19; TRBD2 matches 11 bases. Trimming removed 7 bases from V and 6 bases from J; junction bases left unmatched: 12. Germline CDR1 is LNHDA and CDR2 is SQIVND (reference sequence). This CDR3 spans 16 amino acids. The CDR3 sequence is CASTGRLAGLADTQYF. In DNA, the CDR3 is TGTGCCAGTACGGGGAGACTAGCGGGGCTCGCGGATACGCAGTATTTT.

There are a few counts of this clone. CDR3 bases: TGTGCCAGCAGCGAGAGGACAGGGTTGAACGTGGAGCCCCAGCATTTT. Protein: CASSERTGLNVEPQHF. The V and J genes are TRBV6-7 and TRBJ1-5, with 8 bases identical to TRBD1. TRBV6-7 is sorted into the ORF group, with uncertain function. The J segment lost 8 bases and the V segment lost 6 bases, leaving 15 bases of the junction unmatched. This CDR3 contains 16 residues.

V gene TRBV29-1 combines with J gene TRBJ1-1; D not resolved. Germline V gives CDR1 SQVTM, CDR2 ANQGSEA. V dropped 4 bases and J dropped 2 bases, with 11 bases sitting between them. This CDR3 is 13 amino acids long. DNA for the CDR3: TGCAGCGTTGCGTTTACGGTAAACACTGAAGCTTTCTTT. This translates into CSVAFTVNTEAFF.

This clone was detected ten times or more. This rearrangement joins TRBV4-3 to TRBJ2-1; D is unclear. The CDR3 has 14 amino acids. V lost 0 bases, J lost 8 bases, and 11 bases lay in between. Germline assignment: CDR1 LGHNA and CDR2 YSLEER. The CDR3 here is CASSQDSSGYEQFF. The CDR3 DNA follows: TGCGCCAGCAGCCAAGATTCTAGTGGCTATGAGCAGTTCTTC.

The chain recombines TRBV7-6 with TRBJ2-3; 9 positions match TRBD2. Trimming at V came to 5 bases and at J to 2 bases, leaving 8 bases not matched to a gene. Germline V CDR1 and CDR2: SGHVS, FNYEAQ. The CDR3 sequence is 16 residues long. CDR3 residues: CASSRGERGATDTQYF. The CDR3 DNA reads TGTGCCAGCAGCCGTGGCGAGCGGGGGGCCACAGATACGCAGTATTTT. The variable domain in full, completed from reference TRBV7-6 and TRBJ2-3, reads GAGVSQSPRYKVTKRGQDVALRCDPISGHVSLYWYRQALGQGPEFLTYFNYEAQQDKSGLPNDRFSAERPEGSISTLTIQRTEQRDSAMYRCASSRGERGATDTQYFGPGTRLTVL.

The CDR3 reads CASRGQTNSPLHF. CDR3 nucleotides: TGTGCCAGCCGCGGACAGACGAATTCACCCCTCCACTTT. The rearrangement joins TRBV18 to TRBJ1-6, with a possible D match to TRBD1 (6 bases). This CDR3 region has 13 residues. The ends were cut back, 8 bases at V and 7 bases at J, with 12 bases in the middle. Germline-derived CDR1 and CDR2 are KGHSH and LQKENI.

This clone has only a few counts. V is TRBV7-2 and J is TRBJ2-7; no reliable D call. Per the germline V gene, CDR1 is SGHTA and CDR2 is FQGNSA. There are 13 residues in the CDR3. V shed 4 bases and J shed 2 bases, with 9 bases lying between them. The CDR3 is CASSSPFPYEQYF. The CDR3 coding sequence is TGTGCCAGCAGCTCCCCATTCCCCTACGAGCAGTACTTC.

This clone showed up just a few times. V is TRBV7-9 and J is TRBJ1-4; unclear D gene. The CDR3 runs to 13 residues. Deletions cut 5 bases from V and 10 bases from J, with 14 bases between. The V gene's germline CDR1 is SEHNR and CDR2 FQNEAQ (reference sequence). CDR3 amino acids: CASSQARNGKLFF. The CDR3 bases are TGTGCCAGCAGCCAAGCCCGCAACGGAAAACTGTTTTTT.

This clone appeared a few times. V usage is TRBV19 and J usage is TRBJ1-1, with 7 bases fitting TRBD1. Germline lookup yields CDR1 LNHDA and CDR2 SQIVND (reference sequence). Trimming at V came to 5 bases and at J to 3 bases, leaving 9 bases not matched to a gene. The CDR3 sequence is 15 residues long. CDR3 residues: CASSPWDSGDTEAFF. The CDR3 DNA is TGTGCCAGTAGTCCCTGGGACAGTGGGGACACTGAAGCTTTCTTT.

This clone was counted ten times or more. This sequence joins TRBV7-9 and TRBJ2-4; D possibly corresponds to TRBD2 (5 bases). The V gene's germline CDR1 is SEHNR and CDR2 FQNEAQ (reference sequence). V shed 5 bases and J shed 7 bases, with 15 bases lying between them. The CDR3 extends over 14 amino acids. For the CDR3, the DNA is TGTGCCAGCAGCCCGGTGGCCGGGATTAACATTCAGTACTTC. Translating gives CASSPVAGINIQYF.

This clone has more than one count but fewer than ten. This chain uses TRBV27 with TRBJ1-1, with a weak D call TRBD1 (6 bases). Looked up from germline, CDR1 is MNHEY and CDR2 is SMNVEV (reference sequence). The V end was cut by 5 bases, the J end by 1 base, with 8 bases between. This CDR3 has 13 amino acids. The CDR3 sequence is CASSRGWNTEAFF. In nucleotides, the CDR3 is TGTGCCAGCAGTAGGGGGTGGAACACTGAAGCTTTCTTT.

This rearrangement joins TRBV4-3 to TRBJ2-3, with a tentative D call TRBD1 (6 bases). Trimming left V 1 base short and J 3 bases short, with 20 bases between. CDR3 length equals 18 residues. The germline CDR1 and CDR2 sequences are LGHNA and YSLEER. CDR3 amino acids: CASSQGPTRGISTDTQYF. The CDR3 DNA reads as TGCGCCAGCAGCCAAGGTCCTACCAGGGGCATTAGTACAGATACGCAGTATTTT.

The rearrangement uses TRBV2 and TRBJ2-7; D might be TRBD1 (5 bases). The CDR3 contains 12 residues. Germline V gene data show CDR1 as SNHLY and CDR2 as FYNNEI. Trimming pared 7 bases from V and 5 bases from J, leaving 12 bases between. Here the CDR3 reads CASTPQAHEQYF. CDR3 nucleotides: TGTGCCAGCACGCCACAGGCTCACGAGCAGTACTTC.

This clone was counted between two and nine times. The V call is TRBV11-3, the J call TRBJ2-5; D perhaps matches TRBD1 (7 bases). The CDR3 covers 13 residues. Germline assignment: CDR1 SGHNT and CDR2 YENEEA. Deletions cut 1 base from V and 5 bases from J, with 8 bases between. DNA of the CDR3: TGTGCCAGCAGCTTAGCAGGGGGGGAGACCCAGTACTTC. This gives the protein CASSLAGGETQYF. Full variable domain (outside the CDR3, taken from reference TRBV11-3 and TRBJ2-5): EAGVVQSPRYKIIEKKQPVAFWCNPISGHNTLYWYLQNLGQGPELLIRYENEEAVDDSQLPKDRFSAERLKGVDSTLKIQPAELGDSAVYLCASSLAGGETQYFGPGTRLLVL.

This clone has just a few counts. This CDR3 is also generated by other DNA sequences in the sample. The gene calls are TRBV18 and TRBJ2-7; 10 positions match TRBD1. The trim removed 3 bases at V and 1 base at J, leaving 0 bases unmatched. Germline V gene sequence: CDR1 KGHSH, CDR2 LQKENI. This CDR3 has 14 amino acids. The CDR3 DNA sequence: TGTGCCAGCTCACCGGGACAGGGGTCCTACGAGCAGTACTTC. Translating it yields CASSPGQGSYEQYF.

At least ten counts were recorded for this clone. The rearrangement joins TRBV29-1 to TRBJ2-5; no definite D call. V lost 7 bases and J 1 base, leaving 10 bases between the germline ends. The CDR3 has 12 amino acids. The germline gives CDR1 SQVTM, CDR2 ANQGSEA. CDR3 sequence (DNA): TGCAGCGCGGGTAGAAGCCAAGAGACCCAGTACTTC. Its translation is CSAGRSQETQYF. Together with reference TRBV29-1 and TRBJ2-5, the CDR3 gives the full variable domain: SAVISQKPSRDICQRGTSLTIQCQVDSQVTMMFWYRQQPGQSLTLIATANQGSEATYESGFVIDKFPISRPNLTFSTLTVSNMSPEDSSIYLCSAGRSQETQYFGPGTRLLVL.

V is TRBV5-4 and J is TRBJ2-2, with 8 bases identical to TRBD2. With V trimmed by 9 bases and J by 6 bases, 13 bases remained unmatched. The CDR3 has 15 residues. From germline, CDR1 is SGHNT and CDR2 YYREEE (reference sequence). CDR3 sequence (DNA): TGTGCCACAGCGGGGGCTTTGATGGGTGCCGGGGAGCTGTTTTTT. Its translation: CATAGALMGAGELFF.